This T cell receptor (beta chain) was recovered during a study of CXCR3-negative and CXCR3-positive naive CD8 T cells. Study findings and constraints: Compared with CXCR3-negative naive cells, CXCR3-positive naive cells showed more hydrophobic TRB CDR3s. Each naive subset displayed comparably high diversity, whereas memory CD8+ cells displayed much lower diversity.

As regards this clonotype: The antigen is not known.

Researchers sorted around 300,000 cells of each CD8+ T cell subset in triplicate. The libraries of TRB cDNA were constructed through 5' RACE using UMI labels. No DNA is given; TCRdb re-called the 5' RACE reads and lists each CDR3 protein once. The clone table shows more than 65,000 distinct CDR3 sequences, with the ten largest holding over 1.3%. Germline CDR1 reads SQVTM; CDR2 reads ANQGSEA. The CDR3 sequence is 14 residues long. Sequenced material: naive CXCR3- CD8+ T cells from blood. The subset is: CD45RO-CCR7+CD27+CD95- naive CD8+ T cells lacking CXCR3 (TNR3-). This sequence joins TRBV29-1 and TRBJ2-1; TCRdb designates TRBD2, a call that cannot be tested without DNA. This TCR was recovered from a human donor in good health. Some clones in this sample may be carry-over from other donors' samples. CDR3: CSATLPGPGDEQFF.